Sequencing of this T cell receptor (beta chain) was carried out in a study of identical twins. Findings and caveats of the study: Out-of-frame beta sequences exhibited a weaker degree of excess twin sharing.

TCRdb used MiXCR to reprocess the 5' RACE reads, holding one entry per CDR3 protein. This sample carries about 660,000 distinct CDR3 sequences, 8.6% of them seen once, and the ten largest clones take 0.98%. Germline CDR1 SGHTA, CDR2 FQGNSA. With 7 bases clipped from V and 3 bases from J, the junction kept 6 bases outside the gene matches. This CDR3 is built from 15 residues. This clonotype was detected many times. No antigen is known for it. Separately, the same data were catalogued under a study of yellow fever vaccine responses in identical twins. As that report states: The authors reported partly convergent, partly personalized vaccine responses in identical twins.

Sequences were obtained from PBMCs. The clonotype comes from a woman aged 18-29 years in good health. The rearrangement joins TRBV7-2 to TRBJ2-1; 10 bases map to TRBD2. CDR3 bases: TGTGCCAGCACCCCCGGACTAGCGGACTACAATGAGCAGTTCTTC. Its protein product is CASTPGLADYNEQFF.